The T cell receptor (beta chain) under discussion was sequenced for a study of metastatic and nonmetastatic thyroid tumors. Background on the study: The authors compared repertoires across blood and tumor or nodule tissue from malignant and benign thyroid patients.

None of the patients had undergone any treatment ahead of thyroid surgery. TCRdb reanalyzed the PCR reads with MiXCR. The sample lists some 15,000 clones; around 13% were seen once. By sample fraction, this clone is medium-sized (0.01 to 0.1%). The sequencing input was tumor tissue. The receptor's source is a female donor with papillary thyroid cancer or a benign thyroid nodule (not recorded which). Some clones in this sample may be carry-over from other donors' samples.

Here the CDR3 DNA reads TGCGCCAGCAGCCAAGATCCTCTGGGGAAGGGGATGAACACTGAAGCTTTCTTT. It is translated as CASSQDPLGKGMNTEAFF. The J gene is TRBJ1-1, the V gene TRBV4-3, with D possibly matching TRBD1 (5 bases). Germline V gives CDR1 LGHNA, CDR2 YSLEER. The length of the CDR3 is 18 residues. V was pared by 0 bases and J by 0 bases, with 17 bases between.